The rows below give T cell receptor beta chains drawn from one sample of a study of shared clonotypes between healthy human individuals. Using immunoSEQ multiplex PCR, the repertoire was profiled, and TCRdb retains in-frame clones only, with some absent. The sample has roughly 510,000 clones, 60% to 80% seen once; the top ten hold under 15%. The sample taken for sequencing was PBMCs. The source of these receptors is a middle-aged woman in good health. Some clones in this sample may be carry-over from other donors' samples. The CDR3 runs from the conserved cysteine through the conserved F or W. A D gene is named only where the DNA matches it firmly. The size entry is marked missing in some rows and otherwise reads once, few, many or a size class.

cdr3_length	v_call	d_call	j_call	clone_size	cdr3_nt	cdr3_aa
12	TRBV11-1	NA	TRBJ2-1	NA	TGTGCCAGCAGCCCGCCGACCTCCGAGCAGTTCTTC	CASSPPTSEQFF
14	TRBV7-9	TRBD2	TRBJ2-7	NA	TGTGCCAGCAGCTTGGGAGGGATGCATGACGAGCAGTACTTC	CASSLGGMHDEQYF
15	TRBV28	NA	TRBJ2-7	many	TGTGCCAGCAGCCCCCCCACCGGGCTCTCCTACGAGCAGTACTTC	CASSPPTGLSYEQYF
12	TRBV9	NA	TRBJ2-3	few	TGTGCCAGCAGCGTCGGGTCAGATACGCAGTATTTT	CASSVGSDTQYF
15	TRBV6-1	NA	TRBJ2-7	NA	TGTGCCAGCAGTGACTCGGGGCAGGGCGCGGGAGAGCAGTACTTC	CASSDSGQGAGEQYF
20	TRBV6-1	NA	TRBJ2-6	NA	TGTGCCAGCAGTGAAGCACATGGGAGGTATGGACTCTCTGGGGCCAACGTCCTGACTTTC	CASSEAHGRYGLSGANVLTF
15	TRBV18	TRBD1	TRBJ2-1	once	TGTGCCAGCTCAAGCCCGGGACAGGGGACCAATGAGCAGTTCTTC	CASSSPGQGTNEQFF
14	TRBV6-1	TRBD1	TRBJ2-7	NA	TGTGCCAGCAGTGAAGGGACAGGGATCAACGAGCAGTACTTC	CASSEGTGINEQYF
16	TRBV6-4	NA	TRBJ2-3	NA	TGTGCCAGCAGTGACTCGAGGCTCGCGGGCACAGATACGCAGTATTTT	CASSDSRLAGTDTQYF
16	TRBV4-2	NA	TRBJ1-4	NA	TGTGCCAGCAGCCAAGAACGGGGCAGTTCCCTTGAAAAACTGTTTTTT	CASSQERGSSLEKLFF
12	TRBV7-9	NA	TRBJ1-1	NA	TGTGCCAGCAGCCCGCCTTACACTGAAGCTTTCTTT	CASSPPYTEAFF
11	TRBV20-1	NA	TRBJ1-2	NA	TGCAGTGCTATAGTGATCTATGGCTACACCTTC	CSAIVIYGYTF
16	TRBV28	NA	TRBJ1-5	NA	TGTGCCAGCAGTTACAGGGCCCGATATAGCAATCAGCCCCAGCATTTT	CASSYRARYSNQPQHF
15	TRBV7-6	NA	TRBJ2-5	NA	TGTGCCAGCAGCTCCGCACGGGACCTAAGGGGGACCCAGTACTTC	CASSSARDLRGTQYF
13	TRBV29-1	NA	TRBJ2-3	NA	TGCAGCGTTGAAGGGTCGCGTGGGGATACGCAGTATTTT	CSVEGSRGDTQYF